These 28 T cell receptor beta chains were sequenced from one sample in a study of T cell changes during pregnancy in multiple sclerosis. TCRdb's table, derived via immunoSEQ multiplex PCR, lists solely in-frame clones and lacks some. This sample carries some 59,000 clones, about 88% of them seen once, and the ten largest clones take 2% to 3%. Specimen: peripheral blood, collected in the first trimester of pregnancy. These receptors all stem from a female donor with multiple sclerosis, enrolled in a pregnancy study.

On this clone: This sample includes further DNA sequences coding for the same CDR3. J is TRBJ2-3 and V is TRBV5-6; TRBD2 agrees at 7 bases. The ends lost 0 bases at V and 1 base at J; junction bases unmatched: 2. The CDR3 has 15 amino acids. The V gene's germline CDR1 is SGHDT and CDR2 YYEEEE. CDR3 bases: TGTGCCAGCAGCTTGGTTGCGGGGGGCACAGATACGCAGTATTTT. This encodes CASSLVAGGTDTQYF. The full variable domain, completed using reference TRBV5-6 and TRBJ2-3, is DAGVTQSPTHLIKTRGQQVTLRCSPKSGHDTVSWYQQALGQGPQFIFQYYEEEERQRGNFPDRFSGHQFPNYSSELNVNALLLGDSALYLCASSLVAGGTDTQYFGPGTRLTVL.

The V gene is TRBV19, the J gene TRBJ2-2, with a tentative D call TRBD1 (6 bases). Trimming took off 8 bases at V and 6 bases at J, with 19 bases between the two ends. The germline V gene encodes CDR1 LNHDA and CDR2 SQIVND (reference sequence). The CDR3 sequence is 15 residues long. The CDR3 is CASFLNFRGAGELFF. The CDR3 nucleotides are TGTGCCAGTTTCCTAAATTTCAGGGGTGCCGGGGAGCTGTTTTTT.

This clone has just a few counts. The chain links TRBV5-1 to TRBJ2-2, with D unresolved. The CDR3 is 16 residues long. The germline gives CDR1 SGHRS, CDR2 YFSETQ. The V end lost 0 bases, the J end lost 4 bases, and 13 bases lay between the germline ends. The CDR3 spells CASSLGGTWSTGELFF. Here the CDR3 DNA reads TGCGCCAGCAGCTTGGGTGGAACCTGGAGCACCGGGGAGCTGTTTTTT. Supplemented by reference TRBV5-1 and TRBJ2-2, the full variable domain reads KAGVTQTPRYLIKTRGQQVTLSCSPISGHRSVSWYQQTPGQGLQFLFEYFSETQRNKGNFPGRFSGRQFSNSRSEMNVSTLELGDSALYLCASSLGGTWSTGELFFGEGSRLTVL.

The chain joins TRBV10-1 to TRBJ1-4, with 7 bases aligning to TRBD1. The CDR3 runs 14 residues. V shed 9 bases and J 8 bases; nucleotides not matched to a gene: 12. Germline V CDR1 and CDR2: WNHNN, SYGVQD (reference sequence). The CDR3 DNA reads TGCGCCAGGACAGGGATGGTCCTTGTGGAAAAACTGTTTTTT. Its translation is CARTGMVLVEKLFF.

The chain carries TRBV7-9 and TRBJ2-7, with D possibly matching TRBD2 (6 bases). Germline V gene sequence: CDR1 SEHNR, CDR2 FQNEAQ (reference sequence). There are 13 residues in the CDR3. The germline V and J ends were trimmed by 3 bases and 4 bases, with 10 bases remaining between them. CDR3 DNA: TGTGCCAGCAGCTTCGGGGGATCTTACGAGCAGTACTTC. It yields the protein CASSFGGSYEQYF.

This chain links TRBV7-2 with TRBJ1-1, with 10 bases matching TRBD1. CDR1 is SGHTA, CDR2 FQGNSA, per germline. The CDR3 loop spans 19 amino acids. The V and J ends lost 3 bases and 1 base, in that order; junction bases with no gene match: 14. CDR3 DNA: TGTGCCAGCAGCTTGAGGGGAAAGCGTCGGACAGGGGGGAACACTGAAGCTTTCTTT. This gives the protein CASSLRGKRRTGGNTEAFF. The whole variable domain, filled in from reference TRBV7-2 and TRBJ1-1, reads GAGVSQSPSNKVTEKGKDVELRCDPISGHTALYWYRQSLGQGLEFLIYFQGNSAPDKSGLPSDRFSAERTGGSVSTLTIQRTQQEDSAVYLCASSLRGKRRTGGNTEAFFGQGTRLTVV.

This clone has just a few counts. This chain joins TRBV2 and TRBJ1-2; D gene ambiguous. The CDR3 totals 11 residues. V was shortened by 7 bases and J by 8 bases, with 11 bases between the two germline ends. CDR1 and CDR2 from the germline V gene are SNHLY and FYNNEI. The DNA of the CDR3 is TGTGCCAGCACGCCATTTGAGGGCTACACCTTC. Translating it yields CASTPFEGYTF.

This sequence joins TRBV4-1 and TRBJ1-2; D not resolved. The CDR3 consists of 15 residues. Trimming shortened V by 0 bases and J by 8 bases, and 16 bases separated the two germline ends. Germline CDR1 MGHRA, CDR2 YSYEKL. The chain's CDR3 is CASSQDERVRMGYTF. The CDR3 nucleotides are TGCGCCAGCAGCCAAGATGAGCGAGTCCGTATGGGCTACACCTTC.

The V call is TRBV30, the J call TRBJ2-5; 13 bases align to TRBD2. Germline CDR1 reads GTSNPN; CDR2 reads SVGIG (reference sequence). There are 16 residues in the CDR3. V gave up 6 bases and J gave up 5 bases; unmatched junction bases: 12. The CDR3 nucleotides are TGTGCCTGCTCGACCGGGACTAGCGGGGTCGGGGAGACCCAGTACTTC. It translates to CACSTGTSGVGETQYF.

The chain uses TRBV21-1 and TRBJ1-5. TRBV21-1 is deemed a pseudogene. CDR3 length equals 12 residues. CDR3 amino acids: CASIKASPAQHF. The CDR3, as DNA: TGTGCCAGCATCAAAGCCTCCCCGGCCCAGCATTTT.

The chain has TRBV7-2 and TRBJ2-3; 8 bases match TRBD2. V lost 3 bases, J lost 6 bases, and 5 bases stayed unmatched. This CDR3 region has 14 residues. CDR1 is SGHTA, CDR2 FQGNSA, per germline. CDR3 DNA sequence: TGTGCCAGCAGCTTGGCGGGAGGATCGGATACGCAGTATTTT. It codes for CASSLAGGSDTQYF. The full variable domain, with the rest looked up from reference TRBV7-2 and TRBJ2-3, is GAGVSQSPSNKVTEKGKDVELRCDPISGHTALYWYRQSLGQGLEFLIYFQGNSAPDKSGLPSDRFSAERTGGSVSTLTIQRTQQEDSAVYLCASSLAGGSDTQYFGPGTRLTVL.

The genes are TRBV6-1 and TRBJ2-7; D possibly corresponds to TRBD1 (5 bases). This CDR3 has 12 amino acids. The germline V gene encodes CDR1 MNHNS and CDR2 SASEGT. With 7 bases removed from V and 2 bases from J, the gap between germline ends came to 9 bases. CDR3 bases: TGTGCCAGCATAGGGGCCACCTACGAGCAGTACTTC. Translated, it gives CASIGATYEQYF.

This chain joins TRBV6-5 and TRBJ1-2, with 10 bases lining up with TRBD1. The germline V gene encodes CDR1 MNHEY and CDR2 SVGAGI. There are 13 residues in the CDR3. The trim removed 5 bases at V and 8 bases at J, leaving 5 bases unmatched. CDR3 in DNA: TGTGCCAGCAGTCTAGGACAGGGGGGCGGCTACACCTTC. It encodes CASSLGQGGGYTF.

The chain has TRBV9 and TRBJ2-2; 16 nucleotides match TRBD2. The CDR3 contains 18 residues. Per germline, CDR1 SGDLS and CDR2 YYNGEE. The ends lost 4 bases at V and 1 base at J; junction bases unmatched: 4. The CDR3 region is CASSTGTSGGENTGELFF. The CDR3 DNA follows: TGTGCCAGCAGCACTGGGACTAGCGGGGGGGAGAACACCGGGGAGCTGTTTTTT.

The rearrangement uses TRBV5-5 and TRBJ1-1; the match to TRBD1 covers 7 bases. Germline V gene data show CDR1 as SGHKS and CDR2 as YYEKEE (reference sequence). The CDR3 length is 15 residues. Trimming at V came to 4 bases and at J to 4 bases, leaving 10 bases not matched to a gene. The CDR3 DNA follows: TGTGCCAGCAGCCTAGGGTACAGGGGAGGCACTGAAGCTTTCTTT. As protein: CASSLGYRGGTEAFF.

CDR3 sequence: CASSYSDSNTEAFF. The CDR3 nucleotides read TGTGCCAGCAGTTACTCGGACAGTAACACTGAAGCTTTCTTT. The V gene is TRBV6-5, the J gene TRBJ1-1, with TRBD1 as a possible D gene (6 bases). This CDR3 comprises 14 residues. V was trimmed by 0 bases and J by 2 bases, leaving 7 bases between them. Per the germline V gene, CDR1 is MNHEY and CDR2 is SVGAGI.

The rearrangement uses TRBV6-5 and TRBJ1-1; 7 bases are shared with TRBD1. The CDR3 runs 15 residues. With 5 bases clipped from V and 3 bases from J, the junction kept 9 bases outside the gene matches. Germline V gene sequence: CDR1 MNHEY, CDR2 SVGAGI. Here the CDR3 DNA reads TGTGCCAGCAGTAGACAGGGTCTGTTGGACACTGAAGCTTTCTTT. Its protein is CASSRQGLLDTEAFF.

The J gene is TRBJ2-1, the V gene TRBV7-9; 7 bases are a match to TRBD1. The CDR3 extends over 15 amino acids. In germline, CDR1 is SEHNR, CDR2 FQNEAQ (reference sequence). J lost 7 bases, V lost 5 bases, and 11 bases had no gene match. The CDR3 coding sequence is TGTGCCAGCAGCCCGGCCGGGACAGAAATTAATGAGCAGTTCTTC. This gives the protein CASSPAGTEINEQFF.

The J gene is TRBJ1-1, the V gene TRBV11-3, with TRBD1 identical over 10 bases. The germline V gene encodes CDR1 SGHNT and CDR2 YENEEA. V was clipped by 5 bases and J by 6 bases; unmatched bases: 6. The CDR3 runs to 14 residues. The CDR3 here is CASSTGQGTAEAFF. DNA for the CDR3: TGTGCCAGCAGCACGGGACAGGGGACTGCTGAAGCTTTCTTT.

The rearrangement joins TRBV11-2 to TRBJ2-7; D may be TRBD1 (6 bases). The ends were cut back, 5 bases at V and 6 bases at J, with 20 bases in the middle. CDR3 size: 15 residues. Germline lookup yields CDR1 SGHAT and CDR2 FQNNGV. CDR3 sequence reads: CASSRPRGRRGEQYF. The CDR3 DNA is TGTGCCAGCAGCCGCCCCAGGGGAAGGCGCGGCGAGCAGTACTTC.

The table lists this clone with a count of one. The CDR3 spells CASSPREDRNTGELFF. The CDR3 region has the DNA TGCGCCAGCAGCCCTCGGGAGGACAGAAACACCGGGGAGCTGTTTTTT. The V call is TRBV4-1, the J call TRBJ2-2; D might be TRBD2 (7 bases). Germline-derived CDR1 and CDR2 are MGHRA and YSYEKL. The CDR3 runs 16 residues. Trimming took off 4 bases at V and 2 bases at J, with 14 bases between the two ends.

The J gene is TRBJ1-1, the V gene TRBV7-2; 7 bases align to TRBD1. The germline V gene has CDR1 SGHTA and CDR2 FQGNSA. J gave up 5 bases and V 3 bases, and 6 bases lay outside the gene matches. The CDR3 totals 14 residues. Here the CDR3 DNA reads TGTGCCAGCAGCTTTACAGGGGTTAGTACTGAAGCTTTCTTT. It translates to CASSFTGVSTEAFF.

The CDR3 here is CASSFDRGLTEAFF. In DNA, the CDR3 is TGTGCCAGTAGCTTTGACAGGGGGCTCACTGAAGCTTTCTTT. The chain uses TRBV19 and TRBJ1-1; 10 bases are a match to TRBD1. CDR1 and CDR2 from the germline V gene are LNHDA and SQIVND (reference sequence). The CDR3 is made up of 14 amino acids. J lost 4 bases, V lost 6 bases, and 5 bases had no gene match. Full variable domain (outside the CDR3, taken from reference TRBV19 and TRBJ1-1): DGGITQSPKYLFRKEGQNVTLSCEQNLNHDAMYWYRQDPGQGLRLIYYSQIVNDFQKGDIAEGYSVSREKKESFPLTVTSAQKNPTAFYLCASSFDRGLTEAFFGQGTRLTVV.

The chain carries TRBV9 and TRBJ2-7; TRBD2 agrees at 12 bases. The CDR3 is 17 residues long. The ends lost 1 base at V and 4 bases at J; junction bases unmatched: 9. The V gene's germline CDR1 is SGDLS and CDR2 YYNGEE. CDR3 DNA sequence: TGTGCCAGCAGCGTAAACGGACTAGCGGGGCCCCCTTACGAGCAGTACTTC. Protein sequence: CASSVNGLAGPPYEQYF. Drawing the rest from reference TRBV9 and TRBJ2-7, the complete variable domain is DSGVTQTPKHLITATGQRVTLRCSPRSGDLSVYWYQQSLDQGLQFLIQYYNGEERAKGNILERFSAQQFPDLHSELNLSSLELGDSALYFCASSVNGLAGPPYEQYFGPGTRLTVT.

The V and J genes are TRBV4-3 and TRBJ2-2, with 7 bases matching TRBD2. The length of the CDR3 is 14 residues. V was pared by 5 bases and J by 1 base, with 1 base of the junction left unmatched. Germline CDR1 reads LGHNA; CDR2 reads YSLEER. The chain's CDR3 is CASSGRENTGELFF. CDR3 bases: TGCGCCAGCAGCGGGAGGGAGAACACCGGGGAGCTGTTTTTT.

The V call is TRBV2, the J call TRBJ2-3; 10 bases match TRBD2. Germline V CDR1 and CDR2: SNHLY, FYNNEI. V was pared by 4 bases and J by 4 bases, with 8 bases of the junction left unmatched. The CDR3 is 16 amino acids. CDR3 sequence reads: CASSGWSGRAADTQYF. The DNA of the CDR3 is TGTGCCAGCAGTGGTTGGAGCGGGAGGGCCGCAGATACGCAGTATTTT.

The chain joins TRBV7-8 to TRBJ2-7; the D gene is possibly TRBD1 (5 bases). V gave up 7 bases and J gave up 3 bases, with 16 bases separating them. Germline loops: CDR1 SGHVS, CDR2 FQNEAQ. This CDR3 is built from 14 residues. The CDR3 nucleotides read TGTGCCAGCAACTCTGAGCAACAGGACTACGAGCAGTACTTC. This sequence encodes CASNSEQQDYEQYF.

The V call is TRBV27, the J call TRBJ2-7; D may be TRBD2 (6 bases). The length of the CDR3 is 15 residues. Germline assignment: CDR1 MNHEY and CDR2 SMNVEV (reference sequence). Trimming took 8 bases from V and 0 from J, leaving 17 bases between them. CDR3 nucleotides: TGTGCCAGCGCCCATACTACGGGGGACTCCTACGAGCAGTACTTC. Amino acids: CASAHTTGDSYEQYF.